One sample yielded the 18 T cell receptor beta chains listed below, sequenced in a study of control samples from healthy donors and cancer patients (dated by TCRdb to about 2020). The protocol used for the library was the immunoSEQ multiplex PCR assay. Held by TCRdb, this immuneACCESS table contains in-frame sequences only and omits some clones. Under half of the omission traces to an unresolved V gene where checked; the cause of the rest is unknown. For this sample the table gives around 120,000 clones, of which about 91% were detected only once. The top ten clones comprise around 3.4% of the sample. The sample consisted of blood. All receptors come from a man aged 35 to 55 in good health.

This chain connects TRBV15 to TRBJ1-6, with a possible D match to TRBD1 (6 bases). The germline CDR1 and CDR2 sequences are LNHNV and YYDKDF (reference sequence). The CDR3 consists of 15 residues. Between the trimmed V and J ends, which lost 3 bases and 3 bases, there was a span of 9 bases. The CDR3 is CATSSRTDYNSPLHF. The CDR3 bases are TGTGCCACCAGCAGCAGGACAGACTATAATTCACCCCTCCACTTT.

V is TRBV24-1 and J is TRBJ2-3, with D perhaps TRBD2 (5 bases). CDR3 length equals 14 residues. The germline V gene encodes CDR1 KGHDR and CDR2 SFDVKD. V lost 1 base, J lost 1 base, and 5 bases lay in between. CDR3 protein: CATSDFGGTDTQYF. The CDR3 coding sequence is TGTGCCACCAGTGATTTCGGGGGCACAGATACGCAGTATTTT.

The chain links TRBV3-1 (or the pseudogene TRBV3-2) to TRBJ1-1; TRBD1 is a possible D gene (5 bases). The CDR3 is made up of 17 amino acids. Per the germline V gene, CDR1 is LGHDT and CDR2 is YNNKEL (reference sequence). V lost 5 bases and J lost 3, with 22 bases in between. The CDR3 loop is CASSVLFRPGTDTEAFF. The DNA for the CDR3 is TGTGCCAGCAGCGTTCTTTTTCGACCCGGGACGGACACTGAAGCTTTCTTT.

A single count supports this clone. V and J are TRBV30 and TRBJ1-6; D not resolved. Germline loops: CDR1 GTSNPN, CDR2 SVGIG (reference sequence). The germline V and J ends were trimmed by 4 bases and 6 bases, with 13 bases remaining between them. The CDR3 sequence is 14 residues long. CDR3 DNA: TGTGCCTGGAATAAGGATCGGGGTAATTCACCCCTCCACTTT. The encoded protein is CAWNKDRGNSPLHF.

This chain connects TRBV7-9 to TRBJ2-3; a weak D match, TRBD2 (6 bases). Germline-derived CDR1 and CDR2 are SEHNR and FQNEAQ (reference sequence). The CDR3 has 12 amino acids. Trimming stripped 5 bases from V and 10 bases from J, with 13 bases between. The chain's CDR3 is CASSPSEGSQYF. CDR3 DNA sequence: TGTGCCAGCAGCCCCTCGGAGGGGTCGCAGTATTTT.

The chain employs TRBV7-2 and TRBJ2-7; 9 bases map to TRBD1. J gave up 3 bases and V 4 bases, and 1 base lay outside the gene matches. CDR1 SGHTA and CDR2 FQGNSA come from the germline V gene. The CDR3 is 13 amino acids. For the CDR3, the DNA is TGTGCCAGCAGCTCGGACAGGGGCTACGAGCAGTACTTC. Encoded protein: CASSSDRGYEQYF. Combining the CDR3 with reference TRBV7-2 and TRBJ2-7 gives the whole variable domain GAGVSQSPSNKVTEKGKDVELRCDPISGHTALYWYRQSLGQGLEFLIYFQGNSAPDKSGLPSDRFSAERTGGSVSTLTIQRTQQEDSAVYLCASSSDRGYEQYFGPGTRLTVT.

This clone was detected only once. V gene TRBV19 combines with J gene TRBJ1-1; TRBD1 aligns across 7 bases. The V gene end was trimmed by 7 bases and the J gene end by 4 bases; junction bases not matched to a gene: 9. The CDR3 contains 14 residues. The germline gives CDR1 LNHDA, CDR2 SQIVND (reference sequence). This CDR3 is CASTPQGRSTEAFF. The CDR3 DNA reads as TGTGCCAGTACCCCACAGGGGCGAAGCACTGAAGCTTTCTTT.

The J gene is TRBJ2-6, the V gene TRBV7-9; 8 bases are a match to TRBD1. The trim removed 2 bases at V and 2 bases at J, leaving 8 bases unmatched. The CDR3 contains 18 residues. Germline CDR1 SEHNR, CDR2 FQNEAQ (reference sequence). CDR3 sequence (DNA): TGTGCCAGCAGCTTAAAAACCGACAGGGGAGCTGGGGCCAACGTCCTGACTTTC. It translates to CASSLKTDRGAGANVLTF.

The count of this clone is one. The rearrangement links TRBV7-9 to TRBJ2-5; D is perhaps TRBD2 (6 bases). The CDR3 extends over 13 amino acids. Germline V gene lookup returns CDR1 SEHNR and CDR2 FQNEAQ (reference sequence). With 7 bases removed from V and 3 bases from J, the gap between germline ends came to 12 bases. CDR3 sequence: CASISGGEETQYF. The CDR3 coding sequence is TGTGCCAGCATATCAGGAGGGGAAGAGACCCAGTACTTC.

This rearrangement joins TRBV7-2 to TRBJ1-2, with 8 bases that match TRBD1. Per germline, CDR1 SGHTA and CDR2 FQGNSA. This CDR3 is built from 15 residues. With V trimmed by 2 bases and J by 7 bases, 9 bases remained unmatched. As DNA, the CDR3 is TGTGCCAGCAGCTTAACGCGTCAGGGGGCGGGTGGCTACACCTTC. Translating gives CASSLTRQGAGGYTF.

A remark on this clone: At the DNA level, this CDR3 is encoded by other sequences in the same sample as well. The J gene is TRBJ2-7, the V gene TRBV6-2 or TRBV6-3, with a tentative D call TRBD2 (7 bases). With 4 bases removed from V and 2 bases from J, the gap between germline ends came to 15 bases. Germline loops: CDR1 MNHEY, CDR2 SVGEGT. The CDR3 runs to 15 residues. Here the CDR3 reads CASSSGGGGTYEQYF. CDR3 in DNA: TGTGCCAGCAGTTCTGGGGGAGGGGGGACCTACGAGCAGTACTTC.

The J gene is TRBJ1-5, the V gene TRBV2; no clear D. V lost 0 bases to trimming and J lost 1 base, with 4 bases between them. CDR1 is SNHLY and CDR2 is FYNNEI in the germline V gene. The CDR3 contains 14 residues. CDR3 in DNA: TGTGCCAGCAGTGAAGCCTCCAGCAATCAGCCCCAGCATTTT. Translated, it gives CASSEASSNQPQHF.

The CDR3 is CATSDSRDKTYEQYF. CDR3 in DNA: TGTGCCACCAGTGATTCCCGGGACAAGACCTACGAGCAGTACTTC. This chain links TRBV24-1 with TRBJ2-7, with D possibly being TRBD1 (6 bases). V was pared by 2 bases and J by 2 bases, with 12 bases between. CDR1 and CDR2 (germline): KGHDR, SFDVKD. The CDR3 runs 15 residues.

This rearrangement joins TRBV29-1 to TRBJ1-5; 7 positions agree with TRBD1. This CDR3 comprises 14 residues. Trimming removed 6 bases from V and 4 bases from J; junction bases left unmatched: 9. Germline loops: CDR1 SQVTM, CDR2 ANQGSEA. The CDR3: CSVAGTAPNQPQHF. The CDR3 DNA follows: TGCAGCGTAGCCGGGACAGCACCTAATCAGCCCCAGCATTTT.

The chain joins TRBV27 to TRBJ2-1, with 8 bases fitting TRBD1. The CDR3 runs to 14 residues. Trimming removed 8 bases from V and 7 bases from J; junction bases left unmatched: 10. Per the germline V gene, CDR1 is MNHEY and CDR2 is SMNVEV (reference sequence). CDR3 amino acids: CASHLRTGSNEQFF. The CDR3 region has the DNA TGTGCCAGCCATTTAAGGACAGGGTCGAATGAGCAGTTCTTC.

The CDR3 DNA reads as TGTGCCAGCAGTCGACAGAGTAACTATGGCTACACCTTC. Residues: CASSRQSNYGYTF. The chain carries TRBV6-5 and TRBJ1-2, with D maybe TRBD1 (5 bases). Germline V gene sequence: CDR1 MNHEY, CDR2 SVGAGI. Trimming shortened V by 5 bases and J by 1 base, and 8 bases separated the two germline ends. This CDR3 has 13 amino acids.

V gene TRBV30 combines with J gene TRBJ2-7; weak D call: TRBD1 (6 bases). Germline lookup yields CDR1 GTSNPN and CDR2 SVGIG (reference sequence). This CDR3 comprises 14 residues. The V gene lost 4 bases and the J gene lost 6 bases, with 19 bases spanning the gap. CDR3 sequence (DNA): TGTGCCTGGACCCAGAGGGGGATCCCGAGCGAGCAGTACTTC. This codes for CAWTQRGIPSEQYF.

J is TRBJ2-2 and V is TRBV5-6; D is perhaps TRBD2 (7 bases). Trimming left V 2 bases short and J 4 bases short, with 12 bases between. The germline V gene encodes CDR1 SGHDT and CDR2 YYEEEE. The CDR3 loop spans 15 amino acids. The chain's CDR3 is CASSLGGGRTGELFF. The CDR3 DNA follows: TGTGCCAGCAGCTTAGGCGGGGGCCGCACCGGGGAGCTGTTTTTT.